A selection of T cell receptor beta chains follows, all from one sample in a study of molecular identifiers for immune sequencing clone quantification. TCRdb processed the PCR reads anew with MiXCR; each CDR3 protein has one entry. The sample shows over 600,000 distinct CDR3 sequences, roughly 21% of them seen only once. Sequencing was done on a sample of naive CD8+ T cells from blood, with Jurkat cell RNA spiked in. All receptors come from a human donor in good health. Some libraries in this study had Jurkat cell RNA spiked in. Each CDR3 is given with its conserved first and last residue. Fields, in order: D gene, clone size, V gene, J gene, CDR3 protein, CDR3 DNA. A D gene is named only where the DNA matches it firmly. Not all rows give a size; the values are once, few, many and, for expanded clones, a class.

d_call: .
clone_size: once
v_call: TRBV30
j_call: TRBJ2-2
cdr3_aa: CAWRLGGFLGELFF
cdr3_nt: TGTGCCTGGAGGTTGGGCGGCTTCCTAGGGGAGCTGTTTTTT

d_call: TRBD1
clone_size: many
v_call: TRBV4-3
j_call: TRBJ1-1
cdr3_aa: CASSQDSRGQGYTEAFF
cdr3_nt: TGCGCCAGCAGCCAAGATTCAAGGGGACAGGGATACACTGAAGCTTTCTTT

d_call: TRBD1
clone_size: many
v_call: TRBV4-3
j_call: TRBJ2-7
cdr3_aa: CASSQAYRDRVHEQYF
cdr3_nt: TGCGCCAGCAGCCAAGCCTACCGGGACAGGGTCCACGAGCAGTACTTC

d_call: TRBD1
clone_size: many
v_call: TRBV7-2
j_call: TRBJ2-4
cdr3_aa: CASSLPVMVGGWNIQYF
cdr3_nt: TGTGCCAGCAGCTTACCCGTCATGGTAGGGGGCTGGAACATTCAGTACTTC

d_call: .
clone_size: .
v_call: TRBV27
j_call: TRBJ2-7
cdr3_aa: CASSSFQGYYEQYF
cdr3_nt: TGTGCCAGCAGTTCATTTCAGGGTTACTACGAGCAGTACTTC

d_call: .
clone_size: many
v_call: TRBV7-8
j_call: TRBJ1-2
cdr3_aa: CASIDDGGAVYGYTF
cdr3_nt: TGTGCCAGCATCGACGACGGGGGCGCGGTCTATGGCTACACCTTC

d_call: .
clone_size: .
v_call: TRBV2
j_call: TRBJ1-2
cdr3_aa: CASSESTDLNYGYTF
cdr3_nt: TGTGCCAGCAGTGAGTCGACAGACCTTAACTATGGCTACACCTTC

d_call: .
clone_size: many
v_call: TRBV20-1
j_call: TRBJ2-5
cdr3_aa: CSARDLLAGALQETQYF
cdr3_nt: TGCAGTGCTAGAGATCTCTTGGCAGGGGCCCTCCAAGAGACCCAGTACTTC

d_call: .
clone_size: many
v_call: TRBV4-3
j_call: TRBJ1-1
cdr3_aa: CASSQALLGLLNTEAFF
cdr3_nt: TGCGCCAGCAGCCAAGCCCTATTAGGTTTGTTGAACACTGAAGCTTTCTTT

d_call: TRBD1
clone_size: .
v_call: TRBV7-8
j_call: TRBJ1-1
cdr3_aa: CASRAGGGEAFF
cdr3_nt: TGTGCCAGCAGAGCAGGGGGCGGGGAAGCTTTCTTC

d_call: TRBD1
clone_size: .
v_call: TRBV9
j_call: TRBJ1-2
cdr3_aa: CASTPWDSAVGYTF
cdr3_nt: TGTGCCAGCACCCCCTGGGACAGTGCGGTTGGCTACACCTTC

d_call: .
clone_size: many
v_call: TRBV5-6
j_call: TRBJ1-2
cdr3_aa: CASSYDGGGTYGYTF
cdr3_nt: TGTGCCAGCAGCTACGACGGGGGAGGGACCTATGGCTACACCTTC

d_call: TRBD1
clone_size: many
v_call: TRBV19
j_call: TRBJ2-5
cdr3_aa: CASSITGAQTQYF
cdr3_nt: TGTGCCAGTAGTATCACAGGGGCACAGACCCAGTACTTC

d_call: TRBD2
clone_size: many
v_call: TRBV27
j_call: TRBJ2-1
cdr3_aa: CASSGLADYNEQFF
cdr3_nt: TGTGCCAGCAGTGGACTAGCGGACTACAATGAGCAGTTCTTC

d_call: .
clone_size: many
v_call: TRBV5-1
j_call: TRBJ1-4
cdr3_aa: CASSEDNTNEKLFF
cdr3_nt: TGCGCCAGCAGCGAGGACAACACTAATGAAAAACTGTTTTTT

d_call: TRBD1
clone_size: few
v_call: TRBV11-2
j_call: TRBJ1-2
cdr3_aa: CASSPGPGTGYGYTF
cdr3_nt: TGTGCCAGCAGCCCGGGTCCCGGGACAGGCTATGGCTACACCTTC

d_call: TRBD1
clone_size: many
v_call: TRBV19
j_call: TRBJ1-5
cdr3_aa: CASSIGDRVVQPQHF
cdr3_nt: TGTGCCAGTAGTATAGGCGACAGGGTGGTCCAGCCCCAGCATTTT

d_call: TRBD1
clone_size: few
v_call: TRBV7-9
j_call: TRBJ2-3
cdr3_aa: CASSRTGTDESYHSTDTQYF
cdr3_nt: TGTGCCAGCAGCAGAACCGGGACAGACGAGTCTTACCATAGCACAGATACGCAGTATTTT

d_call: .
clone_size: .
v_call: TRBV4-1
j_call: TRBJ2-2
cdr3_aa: CASSQVVLQGHTGELFF
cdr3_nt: TGCGCCAGCAGCCAAGTTGTCTTACAGGGTCACACCGGGGAGCTGTTTTTT

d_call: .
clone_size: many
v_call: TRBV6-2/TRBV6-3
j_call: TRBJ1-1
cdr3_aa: CASRLLGDTEAFF
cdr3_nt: TGTGCCAGCAGACTACTCGGGGACACTGAAGCTTTCTTT

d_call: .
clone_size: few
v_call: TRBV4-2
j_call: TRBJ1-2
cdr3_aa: CASSPGGEGYGYTF
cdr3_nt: TGTGCCAGCAGCCCAGGAGGGGAGGGCTATGGCTACACCTTC

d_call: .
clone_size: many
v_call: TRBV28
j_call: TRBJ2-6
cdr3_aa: CASSLSIVNSGANVLTF
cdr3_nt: TGTGCCAGCAGTTTGAGCATAGTAAACTCTGGGGCCAACGTCCTGACTTTC

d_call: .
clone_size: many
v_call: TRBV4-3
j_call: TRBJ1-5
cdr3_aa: CASSQYWGLGNQPQHF
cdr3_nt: TGCGCCAGCAGCCAATATTGGGGGCTGGGCAATCAGCCCCAGCATTTT

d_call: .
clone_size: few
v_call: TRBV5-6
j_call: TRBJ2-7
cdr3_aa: CASSSTGTALFEQYF
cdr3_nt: TGTGCCAGCAGCTCTACCGGGACTGCCCTATTTGAGCAGTACTTC

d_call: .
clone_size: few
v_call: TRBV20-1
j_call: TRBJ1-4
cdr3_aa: CSARNMGEKLFF
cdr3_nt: TGCAGTGCTAGAAATATGGGTGAAAAACTGTTTTTT

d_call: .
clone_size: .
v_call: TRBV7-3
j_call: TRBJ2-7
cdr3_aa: CASSLGGGSFDEQYF
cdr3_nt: TGTGCCAGCAGCTTAGGGGGCGGGAGCTTCGACGAGCAGTACTTC

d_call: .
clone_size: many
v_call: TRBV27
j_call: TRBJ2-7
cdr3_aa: CASSPGDSLAYEQYF
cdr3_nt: TGTGCCAGCAGCCCGGGGGACAGCCTAGCCTACGAGCAGTACTTC

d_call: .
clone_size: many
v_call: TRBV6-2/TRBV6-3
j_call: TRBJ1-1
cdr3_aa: CASRTYMNTEAFF
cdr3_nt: TGTGCCAGCAGGACATATATGAACACTGAAGCTTTCTTT

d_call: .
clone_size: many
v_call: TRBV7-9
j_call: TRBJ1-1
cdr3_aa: CASSSEGQSNTEAFF
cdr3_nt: TGTGCCAGCAGCTCTGAGGGGCAATCGAACACTGAAGCTTTCTTT

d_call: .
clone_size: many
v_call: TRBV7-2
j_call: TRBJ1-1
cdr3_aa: CASTPSVTANTEAFF
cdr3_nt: TGTGCCAGCACCCCTTCCGTGACAGCGAACACTGAAGCTTTCTTT

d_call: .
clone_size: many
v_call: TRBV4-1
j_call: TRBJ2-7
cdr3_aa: CASSQVLVSYEQYF
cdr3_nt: TGCGCCAGCAGCCAAGTTCTAGTTTCCTACGAGCAGTACTTC

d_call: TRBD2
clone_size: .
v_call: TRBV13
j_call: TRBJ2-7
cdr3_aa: CASSQGGSGRYGQYF
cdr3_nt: TGTGCCAGCAGCCAGGGTGGTAGCGGGAGGTACGGGCAGTACTTC

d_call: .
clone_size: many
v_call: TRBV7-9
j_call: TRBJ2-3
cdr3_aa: CASSFSLGDRDTQYF
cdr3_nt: TGTGCCAGCAGCTTTTCTCTAGGTGATAGGGATACGCAGTATTTT

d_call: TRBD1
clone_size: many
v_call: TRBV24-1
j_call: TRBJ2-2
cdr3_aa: CASRGLDTGELFF
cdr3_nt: TGTGCCAGCAGGGGGCTCGACACCGGGGAGCTGTTTTTT

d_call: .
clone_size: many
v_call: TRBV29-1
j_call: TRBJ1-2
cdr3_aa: CSVGPLSRGYTF
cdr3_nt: TGCAGCGTTGGCCCCCTGAGCCGTGGCTACACCTTC

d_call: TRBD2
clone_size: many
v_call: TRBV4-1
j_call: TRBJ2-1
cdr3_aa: CASSQDGSGGPQFF
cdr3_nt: TGCGCCAGCAGCCAAGATGGTAGCGGGGGCCCTCAGTTCTTC

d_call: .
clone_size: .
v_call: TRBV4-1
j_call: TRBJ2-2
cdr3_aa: CASSHHLDTGELFF
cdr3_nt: TGCGCCAGCAGCCATCATCTGGACACCGGGGAGCTGTTTTTT

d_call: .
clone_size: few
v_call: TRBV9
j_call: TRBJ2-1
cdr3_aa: CASSQDWGRVDEQFF
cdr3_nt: TGTGCCAGCAGCCAGGACTGGGGCAGGGTAGATGAGCAGTTCTTC

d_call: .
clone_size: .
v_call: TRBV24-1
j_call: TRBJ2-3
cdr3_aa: CATSDLSSTDTQYF
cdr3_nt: TGTGCCACCAGTGATTTGTCAAGCACAGATACGCAGTATTTT

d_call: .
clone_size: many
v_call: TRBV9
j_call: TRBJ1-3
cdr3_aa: CASEGQGTGNTIYF
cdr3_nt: TGTGCCAGCGAGGGGCAGGGGACCGGAAACACCATATATTTT

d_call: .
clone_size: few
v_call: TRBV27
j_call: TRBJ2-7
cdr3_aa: CASSSGRSGEQYF
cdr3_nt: TGTGCCAGCAGTTCAGGGCGCTCAGGAGAGCAGTACTTC

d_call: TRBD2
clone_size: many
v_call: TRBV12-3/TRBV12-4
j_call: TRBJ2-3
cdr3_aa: CASSLWTSGYTDTQYF
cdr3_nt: TGTGCCAGCAGTCTTTGGACTAGCGGCTACACAGATACGCAGTATTTT

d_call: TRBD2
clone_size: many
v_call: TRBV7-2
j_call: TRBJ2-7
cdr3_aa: CASSPTRLAGGLGNEQYF
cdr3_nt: TGTGCCAGCAGCCCAACGCGTCTAGCGGGAGGCCTGGGGAACGAGCAGTACTTC

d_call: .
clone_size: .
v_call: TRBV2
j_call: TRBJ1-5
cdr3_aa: CVSSEGNSNQPQHF
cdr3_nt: TGTGTCAGCAGTGAGGGGAATAGCAATCAGCCCCAGCATTTT

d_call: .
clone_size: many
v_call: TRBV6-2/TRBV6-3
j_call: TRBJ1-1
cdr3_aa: CASTPRWGSMNTEAFF
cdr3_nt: TGTGCCAGCACCCCCCGATGGGGGAGCATGAACACTGAAGCTTTCTTT

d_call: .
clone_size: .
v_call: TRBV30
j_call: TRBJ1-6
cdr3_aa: CAWSEAYNSPLHF
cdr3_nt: TGTGCCTGGAGTGAAGCCTATAATTCACCCCTCCACTTT

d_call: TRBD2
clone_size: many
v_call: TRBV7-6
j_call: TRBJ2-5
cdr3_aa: CASSQLAGGETQYF
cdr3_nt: TGTGCCAGCAGCCAACTAGCGGGAGGAGAGACCCAGTACTTC

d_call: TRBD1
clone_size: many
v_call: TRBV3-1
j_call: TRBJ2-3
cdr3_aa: CASSQSTGDPTDTQYF
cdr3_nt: TGTGCCAGCAGCCAAAGTACAGGGGACCCCACAGATACGCAGTATTTT

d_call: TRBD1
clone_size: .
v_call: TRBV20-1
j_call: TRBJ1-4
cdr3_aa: CSADRRDRGGEKLFF
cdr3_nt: TGCAGTGCTGACCGCAGGGACAGGGGTGGTGAAAAACTGTTTTTT